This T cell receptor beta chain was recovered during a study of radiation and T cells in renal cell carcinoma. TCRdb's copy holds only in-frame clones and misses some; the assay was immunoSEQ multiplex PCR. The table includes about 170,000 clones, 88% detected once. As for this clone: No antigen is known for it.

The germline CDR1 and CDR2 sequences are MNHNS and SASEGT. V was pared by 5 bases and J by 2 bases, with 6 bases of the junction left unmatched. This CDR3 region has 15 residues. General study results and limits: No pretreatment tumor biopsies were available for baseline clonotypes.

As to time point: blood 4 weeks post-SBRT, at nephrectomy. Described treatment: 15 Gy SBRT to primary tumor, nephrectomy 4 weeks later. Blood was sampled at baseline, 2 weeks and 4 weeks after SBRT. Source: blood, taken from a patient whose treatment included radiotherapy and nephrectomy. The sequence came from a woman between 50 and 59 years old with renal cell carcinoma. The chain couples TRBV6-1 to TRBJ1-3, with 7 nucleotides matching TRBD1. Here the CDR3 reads CASSSGGTAGNTIYF. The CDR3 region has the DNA TGTGCCAGCAGTTCCGGCGGGACAGCTGGAAACACCATATATTTT.